This TCR beta chain is drawn from a study of cytomegalovirus exposure and HLA in healthy donors. Overall study findings and caveats: Researchers catalogued approximately 160 TCR beta chains as cytomegalovirus-associated. CMV serostatus was the only recorded immune exposure for donors. Confirmation in vitro established that a few CMV-associated chains were specific for CMV antigens. Within an earlier analysis, most TCR beta V segments proved productive either about 90% or about 30% of the time.

Note on this clone: Antigen specificity is unknown.

CDR3 length equals 14 residues. Per the germline V gene, CDR1 is MDHEN and CDR2 is SYDVKM. V dropped 7 bases and J dropped 2 bases, with 15 bases sitting between them. Primers: 60 Vbeta forward and 13 Jbeta reverse. Produced via immunoSEQ multiplex PCR; TCRdb's table is partial and in-frame only. Of more than 110,000 clones listed, over 65% are singletons. The receptor comes from a woman aged 30 to 39 in good health and CMV-seronegative. V is TRBV28 and J is TRBJ2-7; possible D gene TRBD1, 6 bases. Sequenced sample: PBMCs. CDR3 DNA sequence: TGTGCCAGCATATCAGGGGCACCTCCCTACGAGCAGTACTTC. The encoded protein is CASISGAPPYEQYF. The variable domain in full, completed from reference TRBV28 and TRBJ2-7, reads DVKVTQSSRYLVKRTGEKVFLECVQDMDHENMFWYRQDPGLGLRLIYFSYDVKMKEKGDIPEGYSVSREKKERFSLILESASTNQTSMYLCASISGAPPYEQYFGPGTRLTVT.